This T cell receptor (beta chain) was sequenced in a study of beta chain features in type 1 diabetes (dated by TCRdb to 2016 to 2019). Background on the whole study: No differences in mean age, gender distribution, total cell number or subset yield were found between patients and healthy donors. A total of under 120,000,000 sorted cells were examined across all samples, and RNA yield correlated strongly with the number of cells per subset. The study compared the TCRB repertoires of sorted circulating CD4+ T cell subsets in recently diagnosed type 1 diabetes patients with those in matched healthy donors. Whereas all 30 or so donors provided naive and central memory subsets, regulatory and stem cell-like memory subsets were isolated from just 8 patients and about 8 healthy donors.

Comment on this clone: Its target antigen remains unknown. It has no much larger one-base neighbor in the sample; base qualities were not kept.

Findings and caveats that apply to the study as a whole: At VDJ recombination sites, patients with type 1 diabetes made fewer insertions and deleted more nucleotides, a pattern implying thymic rearrangement abnormalities. In all four CD4+ subsets, TCRB CDR3 length was moderately but significantly shorter in type 1 diabetes patients. Naive, central memory and regulatory TCRB repertoires appeared more similar among patients than among healthy donors. PCR might favor shorter templates, but patient and control samples were amplified and corrected together, so any skew would affect both groups equally. HLA sub-analyses involved small numbers of individuals, so any influence of HLA type on TCRB rearrangement remained unresolved. Sequencing cDNA rather than genomic DNA could over-represent highly expressing activated cells, although activation and CD3 levels did not differ between groups.

From its cysteine to its phenylalanine, the CDR3 spans 16 amino acids. The entry retains the CDR3 DNA only, 48 bases that are in frame from base 1. The germline V gene encodes CDR1 LGHNA and CDR2 YSLEER. For this chain, trimming is 0 bases at the V end and 8 bases at the J end, and the number of junction bases without a gene match is 11. Each donor gave one peripheral blood draw, averaging approximately 110 mL, which was collected into heparinised tubes. A BD FACSAria II was used to sort naive, central memory, regulatory and stem cell-like memory CD4+ T cells with a panel that included CD45RO, CCR7, CD25, CD127, CD95 and CD27. Purity was above 95% for every sorted population. PBMCs were isolated right away by Lymphoprep density gradient centrifugation and were stained directly, without culture. So that batch effects would be minimized, each experiment stained and sorted samples in pairs, pairing one healthy donor with one patient.

The entire amount of isolated RNA was reverse transcribed using the High Capacity cDNA Reverse Transcription Kit, so the sequenced TCRB transcripts were expressed ones. Deep immunoSEQ sequencing was performed on naive, central memory and regulatory T cell samples, with an average of roughly 4 million total reads per sample. After sorted cells were lysed in RLT buffer, RNA was extracted with DNase-treated RNeasy Micro or Mini kits, with the choice depending on cell number. To prevent cross-contamination, each cell subset was processed individually, whereas patient and healthy donor samples were processed jointly. The immunoSEQ multiplex PCR was used to amplify TCRB sequences from cDNA, yielding 87-bp fragments that span the CDR3 region. Sequencing of the amplicons was done on the Illumina HiSeq platform. On the study's bioinformatics: Synthetic template baselines were used to correct PCR bias computationally, reads within Hamming distance 2 were collapsed, and singletons that could not be merged were discarded. Reads were aligned against IMGT so that V, D and J genes, CDR3 length and insertions or deletions at six rearrangement sites could be assigned. Within each subset, clonotype counts were normalized to sorted cell number, after which true diversity and Gini coefficients were computed with the tcR R package. Repertoire sharing was quantified using the overlap coefficient calculated on TCRB nucleotide sequences. Here the immuneACCESS table is served through TCRdb, limited to in-frame sequences with V and J called. Missing clones are a known gap in these copies; in checked studies unresolved V genes cover under half, and the rest lacks a known reason. The DNA was the basis for D and trimming; V, J and clone size are from that table. The sample table lists some 160,000 clones, about 9% of them with a count of one. The biggest ten clones account for around 0.56% of the sample.

Sequenced input: central memory CD4+ T cells from blood. Recombination linked TRBV4-3 to TRBJ1-2, with 8 central nucleotides matching TRBD1. The receptor was isolated from a woman under 30 with type 1 diabetes. The nucleotides are TGCGCCAGCAGCCAAGAGACGAGGACAGGGAGGGGGGGCTACACCTTC. It codes for CASSQETRTGRGGYTF.